The rows below give T cell receptor beta chains drawn from one sample of a study of cytomegalovirus exposure and HLA in healthy donors. Generated by immunoSEQ multiplex PCR, the TCRdb table keeps only in-frame clones and is missing some. The data show about 170,000 clones, roughly 80% seen once. The sequenced sample was PBMCs. The receptors here all came from a male donor in good health and CMV-seronegative. Both conserved end residues are part of each CDR3. Each record gives: CDR3 protein, CDR3 DNA, V gene, clone size, D gene, J gene. A D gene is named only where the DNA matches it firmly. For some rows the clone size is stated as once, few or many, or as a class when expanded; others skip it.

CAIKGWDYEQYF TGTGCCATCAAGGGGTGGGACTACGAGCAGTACTTC TRBV10-3 few . TRBJ2-7
CASSQVGAGGIRYEQYF TGCGCCAGCAGCCAAGTGGGGGCCGGAGGAATCAGGTACGAGCAGTACTTC TRBV4-1 . . TRBJ2-7
CASSEDYRGFDEQYF TGTGCCAGCAGTGAAGATTATAGGGGTTTCGACGAGCAGTACTTC TRBV2 . . TRBJ2-7
CASRARGPSYEQYF TGTGCCAGCAGGGCTAGGGGTCCTTCCTACGAGCAGTACTTC TRBV27 . . TRBJ2-7
CASSTGLANTDTQYF TGTGCCAGCAGCACCGGACTAGCGAACACAGATACGCAGTATTTT TRBV5-5 . TRBD2 TRBJ2-3
CASSLGGPETQYF TGTGCCAGCAGCTTGGGGGGGCCAGAGACCCAGTACTTC TRBV11-3 . . TRBJ2-5
CASRTPGRVELYGEQYF TGCGCCAGCAGAACCCCAGGGAGGGTGGAGCTCTATGGCGAGCAGTACTTC TRBV10-1 . TRBD2 TRBJ2-7
CASSLRSRGSSSPLHF TGTGCCAGCAGCTTACGTAGCAGGGGAAGTAGTTCACCCCTCCACTTT TRBV11-2 many . TRBJ1-6
CASSIGTRGGYTF TGTGCCAGTAGTATAGGAACTCGAGGTGGCTACACCTTC TRBV19 . . TRBJ1-2
CASSDAPQSNQPQHF TGTGCCAGCAGTGACGCACCACAAAGCAATCAGCCCCAGCATTTT TRBV6-4 . . TRBJ1-5
CASSLGQGALHEQYF TGTGCCAGCAGTCTGGGACAGGGGGCTTTGCACGAGCAGTACTTC TRBV27 . TRBD1 TRBJ2-7
CASSSPLAGNTGELFF TGCGCCAGCAGCTCCCCTCTAGCGGGGAACACCGGGGAGCTGTTTTTT TRBV5-1 . TRBD2 TRBJ2-2
CASSPHRGQGNEKLFF TGTGCCAGCAGTCCCCACAGGGGGCAGGGTAATGAAAAACTGTTTTTT TRBV28 . TRBD1 TRBJ1-4
CATRGQVSSYEQYF TGTGCCACTAGGGGACAGGTGAGCTCCTACGAGCAGTACTTC TRBV6-1 . TRBD1 TRBJ2-7
CASSESGQGYEQYF TGTGCCAGCAGTGAATCGGGACAGGGATACGAGCAGTACTTC TRBV6-1 once TRBD1 TRBJ2-7
CASSHNMALGGEQFF TGCGCCAGCAGCCACAATATGGCCCTTGGAGGTGAGCAGTTCTTC TRBV4-1 few . TRBJ2-1
CASSTSGTAYEQYF TGCGCCAGCAGCACGTCCGGGACAGCCTACGAGCAGTACTTC TRBV5-1 few TRBD1 TRBJ2-7
CASRRTGDEQYF TGTGCCAGCAGGAGAACAGGGGACGAGCAGTACTTC TRBV6-1 . TRBD1 TRBJ2-7
CASSDPGQGALSEKLFF TGCGCCAGCAGCGATCCGGGACAGGGGGCGCTCAGTGAAAAACTGTTTTTT TRBV5-1 few TRBD1 TRBJ1-4
CASSFGTGALYGYTF TGTGCCAGCAGTTTTGGGACAGGGGCTTTATATGGCTACACCTTC TRBV28 . TRBD1 TRBJ1-2
CASREAGGPGEQYF TGTGCCAGTAGGGAAGCGGGAGGGCCGGGCGAGCAGTACTTC TRBV19 few TRBD2 TRBJ2-7
CASSAGYEQYF TGTGCCAGCAGTGCAGGGTACGAGCAGTACTTC TRBV25-1 . . TRBJ2-7
CAWRFAYEQYF TGTGCCTGGAGGTTTGCCTACGAGCAGTACTTC TRBV30 few . TRBJ2-7
CASSVAASRGTGELFF TGTGCCAGCAGCGTAGCTGCTAGCCGGGGCACCGGGGAGCTGTTTTTT TRBV9 . . TRBJ2-2
CATSRELTEAFF TGTGCCACCAGCAGAGAATTAACTGAAGCTTTCTTT TRBV15 . . TRBJ1-1
CASSRDRVLGGYTF TGTGCCAGCAGCCGCGACAGGGTCTTAGGTGGCTACACCTTC TRBV7-3 . TRBD1 TRBJ1-2
CASSRRDRVGGANVLTF TGTGCCAGCAGCCGGAGGGACAGAGTTGGTGGGGCCAACGTCCTGACTTTC TRBV5-4 . . TRBJ2-6
CASTLPGGKGQPQHF TGTGCCAGCACCTTGCCTGGGGGCAAGGGTCAGCCCCAGCATTTT TRBV6-6 few . TRBJ1-5
CSAKLDVRQETQYF TGCAGCGCTAAACTAGACGTACGCCAAGAGACCCAGTACTTC TRBV29-1 once . TRBJ2-5
CASSLQPGSYEQYF TGCGCCAGCAGCTTGCAGCCAGGGTCCTACGAGCAGTACTTC TRBV5-1 . . TRBJ2-7
CASSTLANEKLFF TGTGCCAGTAGTACTCTTGCTAATGAAAAACTGTTTTTT TRBV19 once . TRBJ1-4
CAISEGTVPIQETQYF TGTGCCATCAGTGAGGGGACAGTGCCTATCCAAGAGACCCAGTACTTC TRBV10-3 . TRBD1 TRBJ2-5
CASSLRTDNEKLFF TGTGCCAGCAGCTTGCGGACAGATAATGAAAAACTGTTTTTT TRBV11-2 . . TRBJ1-4